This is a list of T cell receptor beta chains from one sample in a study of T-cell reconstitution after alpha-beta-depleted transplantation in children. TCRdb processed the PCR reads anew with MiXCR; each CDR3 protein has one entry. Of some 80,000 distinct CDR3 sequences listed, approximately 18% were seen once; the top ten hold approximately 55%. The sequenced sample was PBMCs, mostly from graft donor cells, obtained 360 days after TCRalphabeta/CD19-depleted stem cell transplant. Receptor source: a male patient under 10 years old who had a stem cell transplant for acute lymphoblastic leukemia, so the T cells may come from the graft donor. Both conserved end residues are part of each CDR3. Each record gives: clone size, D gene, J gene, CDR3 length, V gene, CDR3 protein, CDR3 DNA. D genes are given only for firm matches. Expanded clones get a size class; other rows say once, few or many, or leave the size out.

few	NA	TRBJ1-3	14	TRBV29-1	CSVEWLDSGNTIYF	TGCAGCGTTGAATGGCTTGACTCTGGAAACACCATATATTTT
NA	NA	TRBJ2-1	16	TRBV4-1	CASSQGLAYPYNEQFF	TGCGCCAGCAGCCAAGGGCTAGCATATCCCTACAATGAGCAGTTCTTC
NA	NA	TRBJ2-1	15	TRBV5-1	CASSATSRSYNEQFF	TGCGCCAGCAGCGCAACTTCTAGGTCCTACAATGAGCAGTTCTTC
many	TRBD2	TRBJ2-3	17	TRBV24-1	CATSDSNLAEGTDTQYF	TGTGCCACCAGTGATTCCAACCTAGCGGAGGGCACAGATACGCAGTATTTT
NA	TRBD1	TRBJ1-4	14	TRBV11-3	CASSPGQTNEKLFF	TGTGCCAGCAGCCCGGGACAGACTAATGAAAAACTGTTTTTT
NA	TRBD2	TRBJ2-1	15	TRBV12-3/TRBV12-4	CASRKRLAGDNEQFF	TGTGCCAGCAGGAAACGTCTAGCGGGAGATAATGAGCAGTTCTTC
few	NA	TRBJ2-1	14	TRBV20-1	CSARDQQDYNEQFF	TGCAGTGCTAGAGATCAACAGGACTACAATGAGCAGTTCTTC
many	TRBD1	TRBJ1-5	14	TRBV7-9	CASSAATGNQPQHF	TGTGCCAGCAGCGCAGCGACAGGGAATCAGCCCCAGCATTTT
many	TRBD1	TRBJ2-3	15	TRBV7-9	CASSARTGSTDTQYF	TGTGCCAGCAGCGCACGGACAGGATCTACAGATACGCAGTATTTT
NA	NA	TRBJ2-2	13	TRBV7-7	CASSRKNTGELFF	TGTGCTAGCAGCCGTAAAAACACCGGGGAGCTGTTTTTT
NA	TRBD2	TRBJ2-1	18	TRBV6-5	CASSYQLAGGRSYNEQFF	TGTGCCAGCAGTTACCAACTAGCGGGAGGAAGATCCTACAATGAGCAGTTCTTC
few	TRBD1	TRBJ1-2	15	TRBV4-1	CASSQSGTGVYGYTF	TGCGCCAGCAGCCAATCCGGGACAGGGGTCTATGGCTACACCTTC
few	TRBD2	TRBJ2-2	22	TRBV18	CASSPLIPLAGKYYRFTGELFF	TGTGCCAGCTCACCACTCATTCCGCTAGCGGGAAAATATTACCGATTCACCGGGGAGCTGTTTTTT
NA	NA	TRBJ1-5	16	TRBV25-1	CASSEWEGESNQPQHF	TGTGCCAGCAGTGAATGGGAAGGGGAAAGCAATCAGCCCCAGCATTTT
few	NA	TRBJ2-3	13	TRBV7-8	CASSLRDTDTQYF	TGTGCCAGCAGCTTACGGGACACAGATACGCAGTATTTT
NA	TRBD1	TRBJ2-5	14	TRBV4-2	CASSRLQGGQTQYF	TGTGCCAGCAGCCGTCTACAGGGGGGACAGACCCAGTACTTC
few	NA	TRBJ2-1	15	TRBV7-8	CASSRREFTYNEQFF	TGTGCCAGCAGTCGTCGGGAGTTCACCTACAATGAGCAGTTCTTC
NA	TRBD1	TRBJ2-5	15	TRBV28	CASGLHRGRQETQYF	TGTGCCAGCGGTCTCCACAGGGGGCGCCAAGAGACCCAGTACTTC
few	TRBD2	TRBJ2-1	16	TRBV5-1	CASSELLAGGPNEQFF	TGCGCCAGCAGCGAGCTACTAGCGGGAGGGCCTAATGAGCAGTTCTTC
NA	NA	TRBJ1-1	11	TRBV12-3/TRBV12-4	CASTLFTEAFF	TGTGCCAGCACCCTTTTCACTGAAGCTTTCTTT
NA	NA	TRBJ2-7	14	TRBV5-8	CASSLEPRAYEQYF	TGTGCCAGCAGCTTGGAGCCCCGTGCGTACGAGCAGTACTTC
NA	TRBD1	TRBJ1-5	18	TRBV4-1	CASSQGISTGIKNQPQHF	TGCGCCAGCAGCCAAGGCATTTCGACAGGGATCAAAAATCAGCCCCAGCATTTT
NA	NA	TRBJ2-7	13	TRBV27	CASSVRESYEQYF	TGTGCCAGCAGCGTACGGGAATCCTACGAGCAGTACTTC
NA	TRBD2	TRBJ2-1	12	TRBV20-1	CSARTSGTEQFF	TGCAGTGCTAGGACTAGCGGGACTGAGCAGTTCTTC
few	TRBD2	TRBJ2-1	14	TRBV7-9	CASSFQAGANEQFF	TGTGCCAGCAGCTTCCAAGCGGGAGCCAATGAGCAGTTCTTC
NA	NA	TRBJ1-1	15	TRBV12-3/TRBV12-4	CASSLVVGSHTEAFF	TGTGCCAGCAGTTTAGTAGTAGGTTCCCACACTGAAGCTTTCTTT
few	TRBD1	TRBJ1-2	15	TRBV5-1	CASSLGGTGTYGYTF	TGCGCCAGCAGCTTGGGGGGGACAGGGACCTATGGCTACACCTTC
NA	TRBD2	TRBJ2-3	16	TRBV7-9	CASSPLAGSSTDTQYF	TGTGCCAGCAGCCCCCTAGCGGGTTCTAGCACAGATACGCAGTATTTT
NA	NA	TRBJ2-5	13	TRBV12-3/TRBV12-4	CATNRAGQETQYF	TGTGCCACCAACAGGGCAGGCCAAGAGACCCAGTACTTC
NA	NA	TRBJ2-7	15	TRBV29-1	CSVTLRGALPYEQYF	TGCAGCGTCACCCTAAGGGGGGCATTACCTTACGAGCAGTACTTC
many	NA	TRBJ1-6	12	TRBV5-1	CASSVGYWPLHF	TGCGCCAGCAGCGTCGGGTACTGGCCCCTCCACTTT
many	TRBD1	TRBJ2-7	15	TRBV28	CASSFRQGGFYEQYF	TGTGCCAGCAGTTTCAGACAGGGGGGTTTCTACGAGCAGTACTTC
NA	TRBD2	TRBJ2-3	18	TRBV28	CASSLGSGAGGPTDTQYF	TGTGCCAGCAGTTTGGGAAGTGGGGCGGGAGGACCCACAGATACGCAGTATTTT
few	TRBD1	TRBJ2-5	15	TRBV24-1	CATSDSGTGSETQYF	TGTGCCACCAGTGATTCGGGGACAGGGAGCGAGACCCAGTACTTC
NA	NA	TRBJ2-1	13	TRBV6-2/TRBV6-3	CASSYYRGKEQFF	TGTGCCAGCAGTTACTATAGGGGTAAGGAGCAGTTCTTC
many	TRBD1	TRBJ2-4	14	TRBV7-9	CASSIGQAWDIQYF	TGTGCCAGCAGCATCGGACAGGCGTGGGACATTCAGTACTTC
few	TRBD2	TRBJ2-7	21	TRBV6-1	CASSALGLRLNPSIGNYEQYF	TGTGCCAGCAGTGCCCTGGGACTACGTCTCAACCCGTCTATCGGCAACTACGAGCAGTACTTC
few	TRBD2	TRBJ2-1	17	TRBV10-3	CAISENSGRKSSNEQFF	TGTGCCATCAGTGAAAATAGCGGGAGGAAGAGTTCAAATGAGCAGTTCTTC
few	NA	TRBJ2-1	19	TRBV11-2	CASSLDWLAGQGSYNEQFF	TGTGCCAGCAGCTTAGATTGGCTAGCGGGACAGGGTTCCTACAATGAGCAGTTCTTC
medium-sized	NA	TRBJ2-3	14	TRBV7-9	CASSLGRGADTQYF	TGTGCCAGCAGCTTAGGCAGGGGAGCAGATACGCAGTATTTT
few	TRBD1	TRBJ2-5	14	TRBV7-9	CASRNRDREETQYF	TGTGCCAGCAGGAACCGGGACAGGGAAGAGACCCAGTACTTC
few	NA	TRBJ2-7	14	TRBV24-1	CATSDSPLASEQYF	TGTGCCACCAGTGATTCCCCCCTAGCGAGCGAGCAGTACTTC
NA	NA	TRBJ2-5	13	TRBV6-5	CASSPPAAETQYF	TGTGCCAGCTCCCCCCCCGCTGCGGAGACCCAGTACTTC
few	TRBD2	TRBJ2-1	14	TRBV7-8	CASSYFSGRSLLFF	TGTGCCAGCAGCTATTTTAGCGGGAGGTCCCTCCTGTTCTTC
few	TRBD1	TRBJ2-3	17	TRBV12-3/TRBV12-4	CASSSLRDREARGLQYF	TGTGCCAGCAGTTCTCTCCGGGACAGGGAAGCCCGGGGGTTGCAGTATTTT